This T cell receptor beta chain was observed in a study of shared clonotypes between healthy human individuals. This clone turned up a few times. Clones were read by immunoSEQ multiplex PCR, and TCRdb kept only the in-frame ones, dropping some. This sample has approximately 700,000 clones, with roughly 72% found just once. The sample consisted of memory CD4+ T cells sorted from blood. The subset was: CD45RA-negative fraction. This TCR derives from a woman aged 30 to 39 in good health.

The CDR3 DNA follows: TGTGCCAGCAGTGAAGGCCCGCCGGGACAGTTCGACGAGCAGTACTTC. It codes for CASSEGPPGQFDEQYF. This chain uses TRBV25-1 with TRBJ2-5; 7 bases line up with TRBD1. TRBJ2-7 explains the end of the DNA better; the J call may be wrong. The CDR3 has 16 residues. Germline V gene sequence: CDR1 MGHDK, CDR2 SYGVNS.